The rows below give T cell receptor beta chains drawn from one sample of a study of T cell responses to AZD1222 COVID-19 vaccine. This table comes from immunoSEQ multiplex PCR, and its TCRdb copy is limited to in-frame clones, with some not included. This table holds about 150,000 clones, approximately 86% found once. Material: peripheral blood, obtained after recovery from COVID-19. These receptors all stem from an adult who had recovered from COVID-19. Both conserved end residues are part of each CDR3. A D gene is named only where the DNA matches it firmly. Rows may omit the clone size; those that give it use once, few, many or a size class.

j_call clone_size d_call v_call cdr3_nt cdr3_aa
TRBJ2-7 . TRBD2 TRBV7-8 TGTGCCAGCAGCACCGGGACTAGCGGGAGTCCGACCTACGAGCAGTACTTC CASSTGTSGSPTYEQYF
TRBJ2-7 . TRBD1 TRBV5-4 TGTGCCAGCAGCTCCTCGGGACAGTCCTACGAGCAGTACTTC CASSSSGQSYEQYF
TRBJ1-1 once . TRBV11-3 TGTGCCAGCAGCCATTCACGGGGGAACACTGAAGCTTTCTTT CASSHSRGNTEAFF
TRBJ2-3 . . TRBV4-1 TGCGCCAGCAGCCAAGTAGGGGATAGTACGCAGTATTTT CASSQVGDSTQYF
TRBJ1-5 . . TRBV29-1 TGCAGCGAGCCACAGGGCCGAGCACAGCCCCAGCATTTT CSEPQGRAQPQHF
TRBJ2-5 . . TRBV4-1 TGCGCCAGCAGCCAAGACGACGACGGACTACAAGAGACCCAGTACTTC CASSQDDDGLQETQYF
TRBJ2-3 . . TRBV5-6 TGTGCCAGCAGCTTATGGGGGGGCGCCAGTGATACGCAGTATTTT CASSLWGGASDTQYF
TRBJ2-1 . . TRBV20-1 TGCAGTGCTAGAGGGAAGGATGAGCAGTTCTTC CSARGKDEQFF
TRBJ2-7 . . TRBV3-1/TRBV3-2 TGTGCCAGCAGCCAAGGGGGGTACGAGCAGTACTTC CASSQGGYEQYF
TRBJ1-2 . . TRBV7-9 TGTGCCAGCAGCCCCCCCCAGACAGCTGGCTACACCTTC CASSPPQTAGYTF
TRBJ2-7 . . TRBV5-1 TGCGCCAGCAGCTTGGGCAGCTCCTACGAGCAGTACTTC CASSLGSSYEQYF
TRBJ2-7 . . TRBV28 TGTGCCAGCAAACCAGGGGCTTCCTACGAGCAGTACTTC CASKPGASYEQYF
TRBJ2-2 . . TRBV7-2 TGTGCCAGCAGCTTGGTTAGGAAACTGAGCACCGGGGAGCTGTTTTTT CASSLVRKLSTGELFF
TRBJ1-1 . . TRBV5-4 TGTGCCAGCAGCTTGGGGCCGGGACAGAACACTGAAGCTTTCTTT CASSLGPGQNTEAFF
TRBJ1-2 . . TRBV4-2 TGTGCCAGCAGCCAAGACCCCTTAAACTATGGCTACACCTTC CASSQDPLNYGYTF
TRBJ2-1 . TRBD2 TRBV28 TGTGCCAGCAGTCGGAGCGGGAGATCCCGGACCTACAATGAGCAGTTCTTC CASSRSGRSRTYNEQFF
TRBJ1-1 . . TRBV9 TGTGCCAGCACCCAAAGGGATGGGGTTAACACTGAAGCTTTCTTT CASTQRDGVNTEAFF
TRBJ1-2 . . TRBV19 TGTGCCAGTAGTGAGACGGGGAACTATGGCTACACCTTC CASSETGNYGYTF
TRBJ1-1 . TRBD1 TRBV6-2/TRBV6-3 TGTGCCAGCAGTTACAGGGGGCGCGGGACTGAAGCTTTCTTT CASSYRGRGTEAFF
TRBJ1-2 . TRBD1 TRBV27 TGTGCCAGCAGTTTCTGGGGGGAAGGGGGCGATGGCTACACCTTC CASSFWGEGGDGYTF
TRBJ1-3 few TRBD1 TRBV2 TGTGCCGGTGACTCCGGGACAGGCGGAAACACCATATATTTT CAGDSGTGGNTIYF
TRBJ2-1 . TRBD2 TRBV5-4 TGTGCCAGCAGCTTGGCCCCGAGCGGGGGCTACAATGAGCAGTTCTTC CASSLAPSGGYNEQFF
TRBJ1-1 . TRBD1 TRBV2 TGTGCCAGCAGTTCCAGGACAGGGAGGAATGAAGCTTTCTTT CASSSRTGRNEAFF
TRBJ2-5 . . TRBV11-2 TGTGCCAGCAGCTCCCTCGGGCCGGACGGGACCCAGTACTTC CASSSLGPDGTQYF
TRBJ2-5 . TRBD1 TRBV5-1 TGCGCCAGCAGCGCCGGACAGGGGGCATGGGGAGAGACCCAGTACTTC CASSAGQGAWGETQYF
TRBJ2-1 . TRBD2 TRBV6-2/TRBV6-3 TGTGCCAGCAGTTATGGGGGGGCCTACAATGAGCAGTTCTTC CASSYGGAYNEQFF
TRBJ2-7 . TRBD2 TRBV7-8 TGTGCCAGCAGCTTAGATCCAGCGGGGAAGAGCGAGCAGTACTTC CASSLDPAGKSEQYF
TRBJ1-2 . TRBD1 TRBV2 TGTGCCAGCACCCAGATAGGTCGGACAGGGAATGGCTACACCTTC CASTQIGRTGNGYTF
TRBJ2-5 . TRBD1 TRBV20-1 TGCAGTGCTAATGACAGGGGGCTCGGCGAGACCCAGTACTTC CSANDRGLGETQYF
TRBJ2-3 . TRBD1 TRBV18 TGTGCCAGCTCACCAGAGTGGCGCACAGGGGACGCACACGGCACAGATACGCAGTATTTT CASSPEWRTGDAHGTDTQYF
TRBJ1-2 . . TRBV12-5 TGTGCTAGTGGTTTTATGAGGGAGAATGGCTACACCTTC CASGFMRENGYTF
TRBJ1-3 . . TRBV6-2/TRBV6-3 TGTGCCAGCAGCCCTATCACGGGCAGTACATCTGGAAACACCATATATTTT CASSPITGSTSGNTIYF
TRBJ2-3 . . TRBV2 TGTGCCAGCAGTGAAGAAGGGCAGGGTGGAGATACGCAGTATTTT CASSEEGQGGDTQYF
TRBJ1-2 . TRBD1 TRBV5-4 TGTGCCAGCAGCCCGGACAGGGGGCCGTATGGCTACACCTTC CASSPDRGPYGYTF
TRBJ2-7 . TRBD2 TRBV27 TGTGCCAGCAGTAGGGGACTAGCGGGAGGTTCCTACGAGCAGTACTTC CASSRGLAGGSYEQYF
TRBJ2-1 . TRBD1 TRBV27 TGTGCCAGCAGTTTCGGACAGGGCAATGAGCAGTTCTTC CASSFGQGNEQFF
TRBJ2-2 once . TRBV4-1 TGCGCCAGCAGCCAACTCCCGAACACCGGGGAGCTGTTTTTT CASSQLPNTGELFF